Listed here are 5 T cell receptor beta chains from one sample, sequenced in a study of T-cell reconstitution after alpha-beta-depleted transplantation in children. Preparation of the TCRbeta library involved a method that used unique molecular identifiers. TCRdb independently ran MiXCR on the PCR reads; one entry per CDR3 protein. The profile shows some 530,000 distinct CDR3 sequences, around 13% of them singletons. The source material was PBMCs from the stem cell graft donor, sampled from the stem cell graft. The source is a human donor who donated a stem cell graft to a child with combined immunodeficiency.

This chain joins TRBV19 and TRBJ2-1; 12 nucleotides agree with TRBD1. There are 16 residues in the CDR3. Trimming cost V 2 bases and J 7 bases; bases outside gene matches: 6. Germline values: CDR1 LNHDA, CDR2 SQIVND (reference sequence). The CDR3 here is CASSIRLGQGANEQFF. The CDR3, as DNA: TGTGCCAGTAGTATAAGGCTGGGACAGGGGGCAAATGAGCAGTTCTTC.

This clonotype was counted only a few times. The rearrangement links TRBV14 to TRBJ2-3; 8 bases are shared with TRBD2. After removal of 2 bases from V and 3 bases from J, the junction contained 1 base not matched to a gene. CDR3 size: 14 residues. In germline, CDR1 is SGHDN, CDR2 FVKESK. In DNA form, the CDR3 reads TGTGCCAGCAGCCAAAGCGGGAGTACAGATACGCAGTATTTT. Translated, it gives CASSQSGSTDTQYF.

The chain joins TRBV7-2 to TRBJ2-2; 9 nucleotides match TRBD1. The CDR3 is made up of 17 amino acids. Looked up from germline, CDR1 is SGHTA and CDR2 is FQGNSA. The junction had 13 bases not matched to a gene; V was cut back by 4 bases and J by 7 bases. The CDR3 loop reads CASSYVGTGSPNGELFF. The CDR3 region has the DNA TGTGCCAGCAGCTACGTAGGGACAGGGAGCCCCAACGGGGAGCTGTTTTTT.

This clonotype was counted at least ten times. The genes are TRBV6-5 and TRBJ1-1, with D unresolved. The CDR3 has 13 amino acids. V was clipped by 2 bases and J by 4 bases, with 8 bases between them. CDR1 MNHEY and CDR2 SVGAGI come from the germline V gene. CDR3 in DNA: TGTGCCAGCAGTTACATGGGGTCCACTGAAGCTTTCTTT. Encoded protein: CASSYMGSTEAFF.

The chain recombines TRBV7-3 with TRBJ2-2; unclear D gene. CDR3 length: 14 residues. Trimming cost V 4 bases and J 3 bases, with 9 bases left between them. Germline CDR1 SGHTA, CDR2 FQGTGA. The chain's CDR3 is CASSSQVYTGELFF. The CDR3 nucleotides are TGTGCCAGCAGCTCTCAGGTTTACACCGGGGAGCTGTTTTTT.